These 13 T cell receptor beta chains came from one sample sequenced in a study of long-term antiretroviral therapy in people with HIV. Survey-level immunoSEQ v3.0 assays were run. Using immunoSEQ multiplex PCR, the repertoire was profiled, and TCRdb retains in-frame clones only, with some absent. The sample includes 20,000 to 30,000 clones, around 85% of them seen just once. Here the sequenced sample was unsorted PBMCs, taken 2.3 years after starting antiretroviral therapy. The receptors stem from a man aged 40-49 years with HIV.

The chain is built from TRBV11-2 and TRBJ1-1; weak D call: TRBD1 (5 bases). Trimming took off 6 bases at V and 5 bases at J, with 19 bases between the two ends. Germline assignment: CDR1 SGHAT and CDR2 FQNNGV. The CDR3 contains 15 residues. CDR3 protein: CASSLTALAETEAFF. In DNA, the CDR3 is TGTGCCAGCAGTTTGACAGCCTTAGCCGAGACTGAAGCTTTCTTT.

This chain uses TRBV5-6 with TRBJ2-7; the D gene is possibly TRBD2 (6 bases). CDR3 length equals 19 residues. CDR1 and CDR2 (germline): SGHDT, YYEEEE. The ends were cut back, 2 bases at V and 0 bases at J, with 24 bases in the middle. The CDR3 DNA reads TGTGCCAGCAGCTTTACCGGGACTCAGACTATATTACCCTCCTACGAGCAGTACTTC. As protein: CASSFTGTQTILPSYEQYF.

The gene calls are TRBV21-1 and TRBJ2-7. TRBV21-1 is deemed a pseudogene. The CDR3 sequence is 12 residues long. CDR3 amino acids: CASSKGRGAQVF. CDR3 bases: TGTGCCAGCAGCAAAGGTAGAGGGGCCCAGGTCTTC.

The chain joins TRBV28 to TRBJ1-6, with D maybe TRBD1 (6 bases). Trimming shortened V by 7 bases and J by 7 bases, and 17 bases separated the two germline ends. The V gene's germline CDR1 is MDHEN and CDR2 SYDVKM. CDR3 length equals 15 residues. The CDR3 region is CASTYRESGNSPLHF. The CDR3 DNA is TGTGCCAGCACCTACAGGGAGTCGGGGAATTCACCCCTCCACTTT.

V is TRBV18 and J is TRBJ1-2; D is perhaps TRBD1 (5 bases). Germline assignment: CDR1 KGHSH and CDR2 LQKENI. This CDR3 comprises 16 residues. V was cut by 3 bases and J by 1 base, with 15 bases left in between. CDR3 DNA: TGTGCCAGCTCACCTTCCGGGACCAACGTTAACTATGGCTACACCTTC. This encodes CASSPSGTNVNYGYTF.

The rearrangement uses TRBV19 and TRBJ2-3, with D perhaps TRBD1 (5 bases). Between the trimmed V and J ends, which lost 5 bases and 0 bases, there was a span of 15 bases. CDR1 is LNHDA and CDR2 is SQIVND in the germline V gene (reference sequence). The CDR3 is 16 amino acids. CDR3 protein: CASSSRNRPSTDTQYF. CDR3 in DNA: TGTGCCAGTAGTTCCCGGAACAGGCCTAGCACAGATACGCAGTATTTT. Supplemented by reference TRBV19 and TRBJ2-3, the full variable domain reads DGGITQSPKYLFRKEGQNVTLSCEQNLNHDAMYWYRQDPGQGLRLIYYSQIVNDFQKGDIAEGYSVSREKKESFPLTVTSAQKNPTAFYLCASSSRNRPSTDTQYFGPGTRLTVL.

The V and J genes are TRBV5-5 and TRBJ1-5, with a tentative D call TRBD1 (6 bases). Germline CDR1 reads SGHKS; CDR2 reads YYEKEE (reference sequence). The CDR3 has 15 residues. V was shortened by 4 bases and J by 8 bases, with 19 bases between the two germline ends. CDR3 region: CASSPRGGPREPQHF. In DNA form, the CDR3 reads TGTGCCAGCAGCCCGCGGGGGGGCCCAAGGGAGCCCCAGCATTTT.

CDR3 DNA: TGCGCCAGCAGCTTGGCTGCAGGGGGCACCGGGGAGCTGTTTTTT. Its translation: CASSLAAGGTGELFF. The chain is built from TRBV5-1 and TRBJ2-2; 7 bases agree with TRBD1. The CDR3 spans 15 residues. Germline CDR1 reads SGHRS; CDR2 reads YFSETQ. The ends lost 0 bases at V and 4 bases at J; junction bases unmatched: 3.

This sequence joins TRBV7-3 and TRBJ2-2, with 9 bases lining up with TRBD2. The CDR3 contains 15 residues. V lost 2 bases and J lost 5; bases outside the gene matches: 3. Germline V gene sequence: CDR1 SGHTA, CDR2 FQGTGA. The chain's CDR3 is CASSLASGITGELFF. The CDR3 DNA sequence: TGTGCCAGCAGCTTAGCTAGCGGGATAACCGGGGAGCTGTTTTTT.

The rearrangement links TRBV5-4 to TRBJ2-5, with 11 bases matching TRBD2. The germline V gene encodes CDR1 SGHNT and CDR2 YYREEE (reference sequence). V lost 4 bases and J lost 4; bases outside the gene matches: 15. The CDR3 has 18 residues. For the CDR3, the DNA is TGTGCCAGCAGCACACCGGGACTAGCGGCTAGGCCTGGAGAGACCCAGTACTTC. Its protein is CASSTPGLAARPGETQYF.

The chain links TRBV2 to TRBJ1-6; no clear D gene. The CDR3 totals 14 residues. The germline CDR1 and CDR2 sequences are SNHLY and FYNNEI. Trimming pared 9 bases from V and 10 bases from J, leaving 19 bases between. CDR3 DNA: TGTGCCAGTTCCTTCCCGAGGTATGAATCACCCCTCCACTTT. As protein: CASSFPRYESPLHF.

The genes are TRBV5-6 and TRBJ1-5; 10 bases fit TRBD1. CDR1 SGHDT and CDR2 YYEEEE come from the germline V gene. The trim removed 4 bases at V and 2 bases at J, leaving 3 bases unmatched. This CDR3 comprises 15 residues. Written as DNA, the CDR3 is TGTGCCAGCAGCCGGACAGGGGGAGGCAATCAGCCCCAGCATTTT. As protein: CASSRTGGGNQPQHF.

The gene calls are TRBV11-2 and TRBJ2-7; D perhaps matches TRBD1 (6 bases). The germline gives CDR1 SGHAT, CDR2 FQNNGV. The ends were cut back, 4 bases at V and 6 bases at J, with 22 bases in the middle. The CDR3 totals 16 residues. The CDR3 reads CASSSQYQQGGGEQYF. DNA for the CDR3: TGTGCCAGCAGCTCACAATACCAACAGGGTGGAGGCGAGCAGTACTTC.